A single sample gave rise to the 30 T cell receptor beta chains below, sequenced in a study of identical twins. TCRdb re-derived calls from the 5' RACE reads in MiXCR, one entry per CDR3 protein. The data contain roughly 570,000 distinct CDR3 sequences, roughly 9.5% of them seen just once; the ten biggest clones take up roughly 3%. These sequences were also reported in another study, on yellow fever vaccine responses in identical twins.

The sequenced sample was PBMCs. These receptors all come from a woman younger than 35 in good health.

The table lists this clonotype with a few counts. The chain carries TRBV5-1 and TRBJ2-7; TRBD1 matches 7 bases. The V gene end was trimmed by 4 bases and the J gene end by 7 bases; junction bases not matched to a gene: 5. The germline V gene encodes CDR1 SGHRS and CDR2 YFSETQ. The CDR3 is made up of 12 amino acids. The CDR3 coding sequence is TGCGCCAGCAGCACGACAGGGCCTGAGCAGTACTTC. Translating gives CASSTTGPEQYF.

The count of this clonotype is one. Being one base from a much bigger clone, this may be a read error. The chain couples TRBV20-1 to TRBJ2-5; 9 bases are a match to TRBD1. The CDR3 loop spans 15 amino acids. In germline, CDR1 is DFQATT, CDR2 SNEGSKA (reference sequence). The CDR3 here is CCASKTGGYGETQYF. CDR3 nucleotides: TGCTGTGCTTCTAAGACAGGGGGTTACGGAGAGACCCAGTACTTC.

CDR3 amino acids: CASSWEPGLAGNEQFF. CDR3 DNA sequence: TGTGCCAGCAGCTGGGAACCGGGACTAGCTGGCAATGAGCAGTTCTTC. The J gene is TRBJ2-1, the V gene TRBV5-6; TRBD2 matches 9 bases. The ends lost 3 bases at V and 6 bases at J; junction bases unmatched: 10. Per the germline V gene, CDR1 is SGHDT and CDR2 is YYEEEE. The CDR3 extends over 16 amino acids.

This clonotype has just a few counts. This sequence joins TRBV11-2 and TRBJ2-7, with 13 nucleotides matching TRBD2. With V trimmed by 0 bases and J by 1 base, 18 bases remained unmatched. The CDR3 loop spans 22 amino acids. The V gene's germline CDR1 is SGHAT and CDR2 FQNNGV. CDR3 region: CASSLDPYRLAGGFLVSYEQYF. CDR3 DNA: TGTGCCAGCAGCTTAGATCCCTACAGACTAGCGGGAGGTTTCTTGGTGTCCTACGAGCAGTACTTC.

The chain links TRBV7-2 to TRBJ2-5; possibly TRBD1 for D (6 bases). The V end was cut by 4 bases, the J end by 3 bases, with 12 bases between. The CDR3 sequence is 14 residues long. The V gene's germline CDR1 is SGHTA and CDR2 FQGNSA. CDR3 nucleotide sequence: TGTGCCAGCAGCTGGGGGCCAGGGGAAGAGACCCAGTACTTC. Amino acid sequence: CASSWGPGEETQYF.

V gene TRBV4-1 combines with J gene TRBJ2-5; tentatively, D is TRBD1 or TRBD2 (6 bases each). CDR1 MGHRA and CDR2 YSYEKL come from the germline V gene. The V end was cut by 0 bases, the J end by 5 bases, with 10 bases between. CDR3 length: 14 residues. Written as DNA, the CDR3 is TGCGCCAGCAGCCAAGATCAGGGGAGGGAGACCCAGTACTTC. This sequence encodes CASSQDQGRETQYF.

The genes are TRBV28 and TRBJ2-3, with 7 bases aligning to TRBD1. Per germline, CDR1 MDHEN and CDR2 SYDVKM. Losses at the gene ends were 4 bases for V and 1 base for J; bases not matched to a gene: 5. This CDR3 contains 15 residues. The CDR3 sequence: CASSSTGKGTDTQYF. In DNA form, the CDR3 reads TGTGCCAGCAGTTCGACAGGGAAGGGCACAGATACGCAGTATTTT.

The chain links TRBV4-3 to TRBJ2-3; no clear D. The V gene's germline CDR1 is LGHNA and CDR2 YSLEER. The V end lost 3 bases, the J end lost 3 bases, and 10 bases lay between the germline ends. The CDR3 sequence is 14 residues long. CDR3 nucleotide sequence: TGCGCCAGCAGCCATACGCTCGAAACAGATACGCAGTATTTT. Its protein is CASSHTLETDTQYF.

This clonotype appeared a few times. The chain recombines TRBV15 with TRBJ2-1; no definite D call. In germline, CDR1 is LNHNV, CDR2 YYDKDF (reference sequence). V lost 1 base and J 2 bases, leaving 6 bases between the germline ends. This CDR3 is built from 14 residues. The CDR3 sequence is CATSRARTYNEQFF. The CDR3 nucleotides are TGTGCCACCAGCAGAGCTAGGACCTACAATGAGCAGTTCTTC.

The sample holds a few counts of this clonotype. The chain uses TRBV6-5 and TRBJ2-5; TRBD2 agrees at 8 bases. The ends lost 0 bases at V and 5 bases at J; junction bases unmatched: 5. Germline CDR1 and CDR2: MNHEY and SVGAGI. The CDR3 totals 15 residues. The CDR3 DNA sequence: TGTGCCAGCAGTTACTCAGCGGGAGTTGGTGAGACCCAGTACTTC. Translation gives CASSYSAGVGETQYF.

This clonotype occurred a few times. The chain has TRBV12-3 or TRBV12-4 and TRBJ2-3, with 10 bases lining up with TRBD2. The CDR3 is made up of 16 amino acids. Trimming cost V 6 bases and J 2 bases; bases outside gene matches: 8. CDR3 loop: CASSLGLAETTDTQYF. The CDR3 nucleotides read TGTGCCAGCAGCCTTGGACTAGCGGAGACCACAGATACGCAGTATTTT.

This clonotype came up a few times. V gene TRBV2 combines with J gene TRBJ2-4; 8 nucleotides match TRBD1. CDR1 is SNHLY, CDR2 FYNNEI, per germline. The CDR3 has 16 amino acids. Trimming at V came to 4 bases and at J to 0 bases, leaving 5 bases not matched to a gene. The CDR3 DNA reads TGTGCCAGCAGTGTAGGACAGGGCCTAGCCAAAAACATTCAGTACTTC. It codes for CASSVGQGLAKNIQYF.

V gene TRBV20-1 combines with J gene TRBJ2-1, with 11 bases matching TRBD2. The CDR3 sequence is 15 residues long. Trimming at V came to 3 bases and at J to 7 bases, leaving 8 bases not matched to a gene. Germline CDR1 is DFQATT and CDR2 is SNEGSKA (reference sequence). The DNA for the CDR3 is TGCAGTGCTAGGTCGGGACTAGCGGCAGCGAATGAGCAGTTCTTC. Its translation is CSARSGLAAANEQFF.

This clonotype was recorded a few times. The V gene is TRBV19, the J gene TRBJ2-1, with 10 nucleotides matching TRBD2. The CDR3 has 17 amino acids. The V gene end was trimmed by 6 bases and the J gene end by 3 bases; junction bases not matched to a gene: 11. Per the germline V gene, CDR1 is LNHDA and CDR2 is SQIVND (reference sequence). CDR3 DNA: TGTGCCAGTAGCAAACGCATAGCGGGGGGCCTCTACAATGAGCAGTTCTTC. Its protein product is CASSKRIAGGLYNEQFF.

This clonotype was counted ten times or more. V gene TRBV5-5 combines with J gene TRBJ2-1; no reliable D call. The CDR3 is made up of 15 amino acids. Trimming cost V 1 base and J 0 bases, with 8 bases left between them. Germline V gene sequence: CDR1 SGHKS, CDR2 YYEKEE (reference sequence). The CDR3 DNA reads TGTGCCAGCAGCTTGATGGGAAGCTCCTACAATGAGCAGTTCTTC. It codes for CASSLMGSSYNEQFF.

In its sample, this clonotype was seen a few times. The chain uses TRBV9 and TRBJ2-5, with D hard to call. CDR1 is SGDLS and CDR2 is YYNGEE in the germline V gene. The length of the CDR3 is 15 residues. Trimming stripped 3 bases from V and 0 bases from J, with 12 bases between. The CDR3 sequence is CASSATTRHQETQYF. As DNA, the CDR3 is TGTGCCAGCAGCGCTACCACGCGTCACCAAGAGACCCAGTACTTC.

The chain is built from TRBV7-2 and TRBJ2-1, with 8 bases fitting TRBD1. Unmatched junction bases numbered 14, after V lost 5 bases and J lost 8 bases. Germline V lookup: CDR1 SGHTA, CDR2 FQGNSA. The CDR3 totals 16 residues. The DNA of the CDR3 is TGTGCCAGCAGCCAACCGTTGAGACAGGGGTACGATGAGCAGTTCTTC. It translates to CASSQPLRQGYDEQFF.

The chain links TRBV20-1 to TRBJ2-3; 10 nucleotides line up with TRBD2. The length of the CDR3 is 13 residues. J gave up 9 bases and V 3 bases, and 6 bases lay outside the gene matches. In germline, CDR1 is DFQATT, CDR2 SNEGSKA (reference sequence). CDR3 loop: CSASSLAGATQYF. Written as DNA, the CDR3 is TGCAGTGCTAGTTCCCTAGCGGGGGCGACGCAGTATTTT.

The CDR3 nucleotides are TGCGCCAGCAGGTATGGCTCAGGGGGACACTACGAGCAGTACTTC. This codes for CASRYGSGGHYEQYF. This chain connects TRBV5-1 to TRBJ2-7, with 7 bases matching TRBD1. With V trimmed by 5 bases and J by 3 bases, 11 bases remained unmatched. Germline V gene lookup returns CDR1 SGHRS and CDR2 YFSETQ. The CDR3 is 15 residues long.

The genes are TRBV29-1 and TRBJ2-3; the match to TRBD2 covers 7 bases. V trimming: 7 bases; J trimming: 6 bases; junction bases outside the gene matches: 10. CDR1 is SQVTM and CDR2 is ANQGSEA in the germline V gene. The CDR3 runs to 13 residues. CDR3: CSAGRRGMDTQYF. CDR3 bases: TGCAGCGCTGGGAGGCGGGGGATGGATACGCAGTATTTT.

For the CDR3, the DNA is TGCAGTGCTGCGTCGGGGAGACAAGAGACCCAGTACTTC. This translates into CSAASGRQETQYF. V gene TRBV20-1 combines with J gene TRBJ2-5, with D possibly matching TRBD2 (5 bases). The CDR3 has 13 amino acids. Germline V gene data show CDR1 as DFQATT and CDR2 as SNEGSKA (reference sequence). Trimming removed 5 bases from V and 2 bases from J, with 12 bases in between.

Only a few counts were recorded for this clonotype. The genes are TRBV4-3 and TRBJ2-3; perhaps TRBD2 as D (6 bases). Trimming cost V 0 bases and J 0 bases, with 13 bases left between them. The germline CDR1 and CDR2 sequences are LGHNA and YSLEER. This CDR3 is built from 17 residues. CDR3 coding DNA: TGCGCCAGCAGCCAAGATCGGTTTAGCGGAAGCACAGATACGCAGTATTTT. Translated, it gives CASSQDRFSGSTDTQYF.

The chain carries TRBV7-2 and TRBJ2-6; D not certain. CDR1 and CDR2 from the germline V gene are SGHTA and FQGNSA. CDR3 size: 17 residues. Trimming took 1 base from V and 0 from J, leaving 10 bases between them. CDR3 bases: TGTGCCAGCAGCTTAGGGTTTAGGGACTCTGGGGCCAACGTCCTGACTTTC. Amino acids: CASSLGFRDSGANVLTF.

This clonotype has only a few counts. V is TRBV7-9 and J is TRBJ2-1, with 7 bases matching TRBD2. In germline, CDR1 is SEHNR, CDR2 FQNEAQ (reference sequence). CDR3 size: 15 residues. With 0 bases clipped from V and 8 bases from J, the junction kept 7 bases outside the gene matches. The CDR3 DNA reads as TGTGCCAGCAGCTTAGCGGGGGGGGGTTTAGATGAGCAGTTCTTC. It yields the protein CASSLAGGGLDEQFF.

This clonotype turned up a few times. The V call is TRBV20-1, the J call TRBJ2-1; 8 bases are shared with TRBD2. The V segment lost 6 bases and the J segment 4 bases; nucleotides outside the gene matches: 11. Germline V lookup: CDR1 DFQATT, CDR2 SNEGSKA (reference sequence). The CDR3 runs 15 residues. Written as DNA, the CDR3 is TGCAGTGCCCCGTCCGATAGCGGGACTTACAATGAGCAGTTCTTC. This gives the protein CSAPSDSGTYNEQFF.

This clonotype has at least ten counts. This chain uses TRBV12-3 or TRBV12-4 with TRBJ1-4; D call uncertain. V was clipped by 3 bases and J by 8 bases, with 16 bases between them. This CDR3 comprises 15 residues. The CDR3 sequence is CASSLEIGGGEKLFF. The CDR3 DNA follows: TGTGCCAGCAGTTTGGAGATTGGAGGTGGAGAAAAACTGTTTTTT.

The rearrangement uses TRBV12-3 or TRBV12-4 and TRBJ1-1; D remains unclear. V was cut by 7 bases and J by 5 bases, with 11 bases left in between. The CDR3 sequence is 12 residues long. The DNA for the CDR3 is TGTGCCAGCACCCTTGGGAGTACTGAAGCTTTCTTT. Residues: CASTLGSTEAFF.

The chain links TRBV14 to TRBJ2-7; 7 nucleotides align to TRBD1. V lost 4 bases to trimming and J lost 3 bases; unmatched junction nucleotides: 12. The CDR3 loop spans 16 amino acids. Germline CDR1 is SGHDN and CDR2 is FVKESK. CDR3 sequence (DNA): TGTGCCAGCAGCCCGTGGGACAGAACACAGGGCTACGAGCAGTACTTC. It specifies CASSPWDRTQGYEQYF.

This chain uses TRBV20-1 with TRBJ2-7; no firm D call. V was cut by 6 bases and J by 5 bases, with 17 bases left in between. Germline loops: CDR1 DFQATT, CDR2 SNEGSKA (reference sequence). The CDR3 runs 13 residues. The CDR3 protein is CSATPVKGNEQYF. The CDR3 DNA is TGCAGTGCAACACCGGTTAAGGGCAACGAGCAGTACTTC.

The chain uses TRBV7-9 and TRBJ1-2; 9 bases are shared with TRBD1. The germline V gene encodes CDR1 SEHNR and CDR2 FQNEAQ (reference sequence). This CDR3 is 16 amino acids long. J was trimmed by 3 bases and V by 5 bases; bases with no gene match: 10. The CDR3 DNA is TGTGCCAGCAGCGAGCATCAGACAGGGGGGTACTATGGCTACACCTTC. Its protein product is CASSEHQTGGYYGYTF.